These 10 T cell receptor beta chains originate from one sample sequenced in a study of T-cell reconstitution after alpha-beta-depleted transplantation in children. Construction of the TCRbeta library involved unique molecular identifiers. TCRdb used MiXCR to reprocess the PCR reads, holding one entry per CDR3 protein. The repertoire has 550,000 to 800,000 distinct CDR3 sequences, around 13% of them found once; the top ten carry roughly 0.84%. Specimen: PBMCs, collected before TCRalphabeta/CD19-depleted stem cell transplant. Receptors originate from a girl aged 2-15 years with congenital amegakaryocytic thrombocytopenia, due to receive a stem cell transplant.

This clonotype turned up a few times. V and J are TRBV2 and TRBJ2-2; D gene uncertain. This CDR3 has 14 amino acids. The germline V gene has CDR1 SNHLY and CDR2 FYNNEI. Trimming took 6 bases from V and 2 from J, leaving 10 bases between them. DNA of the CDR3: TGTGCCAGCAGCGCTACGGTTAACACCGGGGAGCTGTTTTTT. Its protein product is CASSATVNTGELFF.

In this sample, this clonotype turned up many times. The genes are TRBV5-1 and TRBJ2-7; D gene unclear. The V gene lost 4 bases and the J gene lost 4 bases, with 18 bases spanning the gap. The V gene's germline CDR1 is SGHRS and CDR2 YFSETQ. The CDR3 sequence is 15 residues long. CDR3 in amino acids: CASSPLRPAGYEQYF. CDR3 nucleotide sequence: TGCGCCAGCAGCCCCCTTCGGCCTGCAGGATACGAGCAGTACTTC.

There are many counts of this clonotype. The rearrangement uses TRBV10-3 and TRBJ2-1; D tentatively fits TRBD1 or TRBD2 (5 bases each). Germline assignment: CDR1 ENHRY and CDR2 SYGVKD. The germline V and J ends were trimmed by 0 bases and 8 bases, with 20 bases remaining between them. The CDR3 extends over 17 amino acids. In DNA, the CDR3 is TGTGCCATCAGTGAGTCGACGGGGCTAGCTAATAGGGATGAGCAGTTCTTC. Translating it yields CAISESTGLANRDEQFF.

This clonotype was counted a single time. V is TRBV7-6 and J is TRBJ2-1, with D uncertain. In germline, CDR1 is SGHVS, CDR2 FNYEAQ. V lost 1 base and J 0 bases, leaving 7 bases between the germline ends. The CDR3 is made up of 15 amino acids. CDR3 sequence (DNA): TGTGCCAGCAGCTTAGAATCCGACTCCTACAATGAGCAGTTCTTC. Encoded protein: CASSLESDSYNEQFF.

This clonotype came up many times. The chain uses TRBV5-1 and TRBJ2-3, with D maybe TRBD2 (6 bases). The CDR3 runs to 15 residues. Trimming pared 4 bases from V and 0 bases from J, leaving 12 bases between. CDR1 is SGHRS and CDR2 is YFSETQ in the germline V gene. CDR3 amino acids: CASSPFGTSTDTQYF. The CDR3 DNA is TGCGCCAGCAGCCCGTTTGGGACTAGCACAGATACGCAGTATTTT.

Of note for this clonotype: At one end the junction does not follow the germline gene, possibly because of a read error. The chain is built from TRBV5-1 and TRBJ1-2; maybe TRBD1 (6 bases). There are 13 residues in the CDR3. Germline CDR1 SGHRS, CDR2 YFSETQ. The CDR3 coding sequence is TGCGCCCGCAGCACCGGACAGTACTATGGCTACACCTTC. It translates to CARSTGQYYGYTF.

In this sample, this clonotype turned up many times. V gene TRBV6-5 combines with J gene TRBJ2-5, with no clear D. CDR1 is MNHEY, CDR2 SVGAGI, per germline. The CDR3 runs 12 residues. V lost 0 bases and J lost 7, with 6 bases in between. CDR3 sequence: CASSYSKGTQYF. The CDR3 nucleotides read TGTGCCAGCAGTTACTCGAAGGGGACCCAGTACTTC.

The chain has TRBV15 and TRBJ1-4; no clear D gene. Germline-derived CDR1 and CDR2 are LNHNV and YYDKDF (reference sequence). The CDR3 spans 16 residues. The V and J ends lost 0 bases and 0 bases respectively, with 8 bases between them. The CDR3 region is CATSRDRAATNEKLFF. The DNA for the CDR3 is TGTGCCACCAGCAGAGATCGGGCGGCAACTAATGAAAAACTGTTTTTT. The variable domain in full, completed from reference TRBV15 and TRBJ1-4, reads DAMVIQNPRYQVTQFGKPVTLSCSQTLNHNVMYWYQQKSSQAPKLLFHYYDKDFNNEADTPDNFQSRRPNTSFCFLDIRSPGLGDTAMYLCATSRDRAATNEKLFFGSGTQLSVL.

The table lists this clonotype with a few counts. The CDR3 sequence is CSARSSGTEGTSGEQYF. The CDR3 DNA sequence: TGCAGTGCTAGATCATCCGGGACGGAGGGAACGTCTGGGGAGCAGTACTTC. V and J are TRBV20-1 and TRBJ2-7; D is possibly TRBD2 (6 bases). CDR1 is DFQATT, CDR2 SNEGSKA, per germline (reference sequence). V shed 2 bases and J shed 7 bases, with 27 bases lying between them. The CDR3 has 17 amino acids.

Concerning this clonotype itself: Germline and junction disagree at one end, which may indicate a read error. The CDR3: CSARGGAGDTQYF. The CDR3 nucleotides read TGCAGTGCCAGAGGGGGGGCAGGGGATACGCAGTATTTT. The V gene is TRBV20-1, the J gene TRBJ2-3; maybe TRBD2 (7 bases). The CDR3 extends over 13 amino acids. The V gene's germline CDR1 is DFQATT and CDR2 SNEGSKA (reference sequence).